The present entry profiles one T cell receptor (beta chain) with its context. Generated by immunoSEQ multiplex PCR, the TCRdb table keeps only in-frame clones and is missing some. Among about 100,000 clones listed, more than 65% were seen once. This entry belongs to a study of blood T cell repertoires in COVID-19. Study context: T cells, B-cell-depleted T cells, or PBMCs provided the cDNA or gDNA that served as material.

Per the germline V gene, CDR1 is MNHNY and CDR2 is SVGAGI (reference sequence). Unmatched junction bases numbered 5, after V lost 5 bases and J lost 0 bases. The CDR3 has 17 amino acids. The specimen sequenced was peripheral blood. The TCR comes from a woman in her sixties or seventies with acute or convalescent COVID-19. The chain carries TRBV6-6 and TRBJ2-7; 15 bases map to TRBD2. CDR3 loop: CASSPGTSGGSSYEQYF. CDR3 coding DNA: TGTGCCAGCAGTCCCGGGACTAGCGGGGGGAGCTCCTACGAGCAGTACTTC.